Presented here are 25 T cell receptor beta chains from one specimen sequenced in a study of shared clonotypes between healthy human individuals. Sequencing used immunoSEQ multiplex PCR; TCRdb keeps in-frame clones, though not all of them. The sample records about 2.1 million clones, just under 95% being singletons. As defined, naive CD8 cells were CD45RO-negative and positively selected for CCR7, with terminally differentiated effector memory CD45RA+ cells excluded. Sequencing was performed on naive CD8+ T cells from PBMCs. The receptors originated from a man between 18 and 35 years old in good health. Some clones in this sample may be carry-over from other donors' samples.

The chain is built from TRBV9 and TRBJ2-1, with TRBD2 matching over 9 bases. There are 16 residues in the CDR3. The V and J ends lost 4 bases and 9 bases, in that order; junction bases with no gene match: 14. Per germline, CDR1 SGDLS and CDR2 YYNGEE. CDR3 protein: CASSSSPTSGRTEQFF. As DNA, the CDR3 is TGTGCCAGCAGCAGTTCACCCACTAGCGGGCGGACTGAGCAGTTCTTC.

Details on this clone: Within the sample, other DNA sequences also encode this same CDR3. This chain links TRBV11-2 with TRBJ2-3, with TRBD2 matching over 8 bases. The J segment lost 0 bases and the V segment lost 3 bases, leaving 5 bases of the junction unmatched. In germline, CDR1 is SGHAT, CDR2 FQNNGV. There are 16 residues in the CDR3. The CDR3 is CASSLGASGSTDTQYF. The CDR3 DNA sequence: TGTGCCAGCAGCTTGGGGGCTAGCGGGAGCACAGATACGCAGTATTTT.

The rearrangement joins TRBV7-6 to TRBJ1-1; tentative D call: TRBD1 (5 bases). The ends were cut back, 5 bases at V and 1 base at J, with 14 bases in the middle. The CDR3 loop spans 15 amino acids. Germline V gene data show CDR1 as SGHVS and CDR2 as FNYEAQ. CDR3: CASSPPGGENTEAFF. The CDR3 DNA is TGTGCCAGCAGCCCGCCGGGAGGGGAGAACACTGAAGCTTTCTTT.

V gene TRBV12-5 combines with J gene TRBJ1-1, with 8 bases that match TRBD1. This CDR3 is 17 amino acids long. V dropped 1 base and J dropped 0; count of bases not matched to a gene: 7. In germline, CDR1 is LGHNT, CDR2 FRNRAP. The chain's CDR3 is CASGLATPTGVNTEAFF. The CDR3 DNA sequence: TGTGCTAGTGGTTTGGCCACACCGACAGGGGTGAACACTGAAGCTTTCTTT.

The V and J genes are TRBV5-8 and TRBJ1-1, with TRBD1 matching over 11 bases. Trimming removed 3 bases from V and 3 bases from J; junction bases left unmatched: 7. CDR1 SGHTS and CDR2 YDEGEE come from the germline V gene. CDR3 size: 16 residues. The CDR3 coding sequence is TGTGCCAGCAGCTGGGGGACAGGGGGTAGGTACACTGAAGCTTTCTTT. Protein product: CASSWGTGGRYTEAFF. Drawing the rest from reference TRBV5-8 and TRBJ1-1, the complete variable domain is EAGVTQSPTHLIKTRGQQATLRCSPISGHTSVYWYQQALGLGLQFLLWYDEGEERNRGNFPPRFSGRQFPNYSSELNVNALELEDSALYLCASSWGTGGRYTEAFFGQGTRLTVV.

The chain employs TRBV27 and TRBJ2-2; D remains unclear. Germline V lookup: CDR1 MNHEY, CDR2 SMNVEV (reference sequence). This CDR3 spans 15 amino acids. Between the trimmed V and J ends, which lost 7 bases and 2 bases, there was a span of 14 bases. The CDR3 sequence: CASTMNRANTGELFF. The CDR3 DNA reads TGTGCCAGCACCATGAACCGGGCTAACACCGGGGAGCTGTTTTTT.

This clone was picked up one time. The rearrangement uses TRBV7-2 and TRBJ2-7; D possibly corresponds to TRBD2 (6 bases). Germline loops: CDR1 SGHTA, CDR2 FQGNSA. This CDR3 is built from 15 residues. The germline V and J ends were trimmed by 3 bases and 0 bases, with 12 bases remaining between them. Written as DNA, the CDR3 is TGTGCCAGCAGCTTTTTCGGGGGAAGCTCCTACGAGCAGTACTTC. As protein: CASSFFGGSSYEQYF.

This chain links TRBV6-1 with TRBJ2-1, with D unclear. The germline V gene encodes CDR1 MNHNS and CDR2 SASEGT. The length of the CDR3 is 17 residues. Trimming took off 3 bases at V and 10 bases at J, with 25 bases between the two ends. This CDR3 reads CASSDGPGHVATMEQFF. CDR3 sequence (DNA): TGTGCCAGCAGTGACGGACCAGGCCACGTTGCGACAATGGAGCAGTTCTTC.

J is TRBJ1-1 and V is TRBV19; D is undetermined. In germline, CDR1 is LNHDA, CDR2 SQIVND (reference sequence). The CDR3 extends over 14 amino acids. The V and J ends lost 3 bases and 4 bases respectively, with 12 bases between them. For the CDR3, the DNA is TGTGCCAGTAGTATTAGATCGGGCACCACTGAAGCTTTCTTT. Amino acid sequence: CASSIRSGTTEAFF.

The chain uses TRBV28 and TRBJ1-1, with D maybe TRBD1 (5 bases). CDR3 length: 15 residues. CDR1 is MDHEN, CDR2 SYDVKM, per germline. Trimming stripped 2 bases from V and 0 bases from J, with 10 bases between. The DNA for the CDR3 is TGTGCCAGCAGTTTACAGACAGTAATGAACACTGAAGCTTTCTTT. It encodes CASSLQTVMNTEAFF.

The V call is TRBV2, the J call TRBJ1-4; TRBD1 agrees at 7 bases. After removal of 9 bases from V and 2 bases from J, the junction contained 12 bases not matched to a gene. This CDR3 contains 16 residues. Germline V gene data show CDR1 as SNHLY and CDR2 as FYNNEI. The CDR3 here is CASDRAAEGTNEKLFF. For the CDR3, the DNA is TGTGCCAGTGACAGGGCGGCTGAGGGGACTAATGAAAAACTGTTTTTT.

The chain couples TRBV7-9 to TRBJ1-1, with D hard to call. V gave up 4 bases and J gave up 1 base, with 10 bases separating them. The germline CDR1 and CDR2 sequences are SEHNR and FQNEAQ (reference sequence). This CDR3 contains 14 residues. The CDR3: CASSSPGPNTEAFF. The DNA for the CDR3 is TGTGCCAGCAGCTCCCCCGGACCGAACACTGAAGCTTTCTTT.

Of note for this clone: The identical CDR3 is also encoded by other nucleotide sequences in the sample. This chain connects TRBV9 to TRBJ1-1; maybe TRBD1 (6 bases). Germline lookup yields CDR1 SGDLS and CDR2 YYNGEE. V gave up 0 bases and J gave up 3 bases, with 12 bases separating them. This CDR3 region has 15 residues. In nucleotides, the CDR3 is TGTGCCAGCAGCGTAGGGAGGGGGAAGGACACTGAAGCTTTCTTT. Amino acid sequence: CASSVGRGKDTEAFF. The full variable domain, its missing parts supplied by reference TRBV9 and TRBJ1-1, is DSGVTQTPKHLITATGQRVTLRCSPRSGDLSVYWYQQSLDQGLQFLIQYYNGEERAKGNILERFSAQQFPDLHSELNLSSLELGDSALYFCASSVGRGKDTEAFFGQGTRLTVV.

The chain joins TRBV9 to TRBJ1-1; D remains ambiguous. The CDR3 totals 12 residues. Trimming shortened V by 5 bases and J by 1 base, and 6 bases separated the two germline ends. CDR1 and CDR2 (germline): SGDLS, YYNGEE. For the CDR3, the DNA is TGTGCCAGCAGTAAGGGGAACACTGAAGCTTTCTTT. Translation: CASSKGNTEAFF.

This rearrangement joins TRBV6-6 to TRBJ2-1; D uncertain. The CDR3 is 13 amino acids. V was pared by 2 bases and J by 4 bases, with 6 bases between. Germline CDR1 reads MNHNY; CDR2 reads SVGAGI (reference sequence). Here the CDR3 DNA reads TGTGCCAGCAGTTACAAAGTATACAATGAGCAGTTCTTC. It encodes CASSYKVYNEQFF.

This rearrangement joins TRBV5-1 to TRBJ1-5, with TRBD1 matching 9 bases. Germline assignment: CDR1 SGHRS and CDR2 YFSETQ. This CDR3 region has 15 residues. Germline trimming cut 4 bases from V and 7 bases from J; bases unmatched to any gene: 9. The CDR3 loop is CASSPGTGWYQPQHF. The DNA of the CDR3 is TGCGCCAGCAGCCCCGGGACAGGGTGGTACCAGCCCCAGCATTTT.

The V gene is TRBV6-1, the J gene TRBJ2-1; 8 bases agree with TRBD2. The CDR3 consists of 12 residues. Germline loops: CDR1 MNHNS, CDR2 SASEGT. Trimming removed 8 bases from V and 8 bases from J; junction bases left unmatched: 5. In DNA, the CDR3 is TGTGCCAGCGGGAGCGGGAGCGATGAGCAGTTCTTC. Translation: CASGSGSDEQFF.

This CDR3 reads CASSPRVSGREQYF. As DNA, the CDR3 is TGTGCCAGCAGCCCCCGTGTAAGCGGGAGAGAGCAGTACTTC. The chain carries TRBV9 and TRBJ2-7; 8 nucleotides match TRBD2. V shed 4 bases and J 7 bases; nucleotides not matched to a gene: 10. The CDR3 runs to 14 residues. Germline V CDR1 and CDR2: SGDLS, YYNGEE.

The rearrangement uses TRBV28 and TRBJ1-6; D gene unclear. Trimming took off 7 bases at V and 4 bases at J, with 17 bases between the two ends. From germline, CDR1 is MDHEN and CDR2 SYDVKM. CDR3 length equals 16 residues. The CDR3 nucleotides are TGTGCCAGCAACCTCTCCCCCGGACTGTATAATTCACCCCTCCACTTT. Its translation is CASNLSPGLYNSPLHF.

This chain links TRBV4-1 with TRBJ1-1; perhaps TRBD1 as D (5 bases). The germline V gene encodes CDR1 MGHRA and CDR2 YSYEKL. V lost 1 base and J lost 1, with 13 bases in between. This CDR3 has 16 residues. This CDR3 is CASSQVAAGRNTEAFF. In DNA, the CDR3 is TGCGCCAGCAGCCAAGTCGCGGCAGGGCGGAACACTGAAGCTTTCTTT.

This clone was seen once. This rearrangement joins TRBV11-2 to TRBJ2-7; TRBD2 might be the D (5 bases). The V gene's germline CDR1 is SGHAT and CDR2 FQNNGV. The CDR3 consists of 13 residues. V lost 3 bases, J lost 2 bases, and 8 bases lay in between. CDR3 in DNA: TGTGCCAGCAGCTTCGGGATACCCTACGAGCAGTACTTC. As protein: CASSFGIPYEQYF.

This chain joins TRBV7-8 and TRBJ2-1; TRBD2 matches at 8 bases. The junction had 5 bases not matched to a gene; V was cut back by 7 bases and J by 6 bases. The germline V gene has CDR1 SGHVS and CDR2 FQNEAQ. The CDR3 length is 13 residues. CDR3 coding DNA: TGTGCCAGCATCCCGGGACTAGTCAATGAGCAGTTCTTC. Encoded protein: CASIPGLVNEQFF.

The chain employs TRBV11-2 and TRBJ2-5; 7 bases are a match to TRBD1. The ends lost 5 bases at V and 4 bases at J; junction bases unmatched: 16. There are 17 residues in the CDR3. Germline CDR1 is SGHAT and CDR2 is FQNNGV. CDR3 coding DNA: TGTGCCAGCAGCAGAAATGGACAGGAAGGTGCGTTAGAGACCCAGTACTTC. Translation: CASSRNGQEGALETQYF. Based on the CDR3 plus reference TRBV11-2 and TRBJ2-5, the full variable domain is EAGVAQSPRYKIIEKRQSVAFWCNPISGHATLYWYQQILGQGPKLLIQFQNNGVVDDSQLPKDRFSAERLKGVDSTLKIQPAKLEDSAVYLCASSRNGQEGALETQYFGPGTRLLVL.

This chain uses TRBV5-1 with TRBJ2-3, with D tentatively TRBD1 or TRBD2 (5 bases each). V was clipped by 0 bases and J by 1 base, with 15 bases between them. This CDR3 has 17 amino acids. Germline values: CDR1 SGHRS, CDR2 YFSETQ. The CDR3 protein is CASSLEGSGTGTDTQYF. CDR3 in DNA: TGCGCCAGCAGCTTGGAGGGGAGCGGAACTGGCACAGATACGCAGTATTTT.

This clone was seen only once. This chain links TRBV5-1 with TRBJ2-7; D gene uncertain. The CDR3 is 15 residues long. V lost 3 bases and J 4 bases, leaving 17 bases between the germline ends. Looked up from germline, CDR1 is SGHRS and CDR2 is YFSETQ. In DNA, the CDR3 is TGCGCCAGCAGCTCTCCGGTCGCAGAGGTATACGAGCAGTACTTC. Protein sequence: CASSSPVAEVYEQYF.